The present T cell receptor beta chain was sequenced within a study of TIL therapy for anti-PD-1-resistant metastatic lung cancer (dated by TCRdb to about 2021). Broadly, across the study: Tumors were harvested prior to any PD-1/PD-L1 blockade, after which nivolumab was administered to patients, and lymphodepletion, expanded TIL infusion and IL-2 were given to patients who progressed. A median age of 54 years (range about 35-75) and a median tumor PD-L1 proportion score of about 5.4% were recorded among enrolled patients. The cohort was predominantly lung adenocarcinoma, with several EGFR-mutant and two ALK-rearranged tumors, and half of patients were current or former smokers. Across the cohort, whole-exome sequencing showed a median non-synonymous tumor mutation burden of about 1.5 mutations per megabase. T cell receptor beta sequencing of tumor and peripheral blood was used to follow clonotypes across the tumor, the expanded TIL product and serial blood samples. The study at large found these results: The study protocol defined all tumor marker inferences as exploratory. Generalizability was limited because the cohort was highly selected, with more treatment-naive, never-smoker and oncogene-addicted patients included than is typical. The baseline peripheral repertoire was partially replaced by infused TIL clonotypes, which then decayed over months, and persistence showed no apparent association with response.

The sample's time point, from its label and the paper: pre-treatment sample, taken before nivolumab and TIL therapy. Adults with stage 4 NSCLC were enrolled from October 2017 to January 2020 in a dual-center phase I trial. The samples were drawn from an open-label, single-arm phase I trial testing tumor-infiltrating lymphocyte therapy combined with nivolumab in advanced non-small cell lung cancer. Mononuclear cells from blood collected in EDTA tubes were isolated on a Ficoll gradient and snap-frozen as pellets, and DNA was then extracted using a Qiagen mini-prep kit. In the germline V gene, CDR1 corresponds to WSHSY and CDR2 to SAAADI. Inclusive of the bounding cysteine and phenylalanine, the CDR3 is 16 residues long. The CDR3 DNA has 48 bases and is translated from base 1. The junction shows trimming of 0 bases on V and 0 bases on J, plus 10 bases between the germline ends. TCR beta CDR3 regions were amplified from genomic DNA with the immunoSEQ v3 hsTCRB kit using bias-controlled multiplex PCR. An Illumina NextSeq 500 was used to sequence the TCR libraries, reaching approximately 2 million read pairs at survey level or roughly 5-6.5 million at deep level. Regarding the original processing steps: Clonality was reported by immunoSEQ Analyzer software, which also assigned V, D and J genes and filtered out non-productive sequences. Repertoires were compared by productive Simpson clonality and by the Morisita overlap index of productive TRB rearrangements between infused TIL and blood. For each clone in blood, the absolute clonotype count was estimated by multiplying the lymphocyte count by the CD3+ fraction and by the clone's productive frequency. Sourced from immuneACCESS, this table was stored by TCRdb with only in-frame sequences that have V and J called. A share of the clones is absent; for the studies checked, an unresolved V gene accounts for under half, and the remainder has no known explanation. V, J and clone size are those of that table, while D and trimming were read from the DNA. This sample comprises 20,000 to 25,000 clones, around 78% of them detected only once. The top ten clones comprise roughly 7% of the sample.

A remark on this clone: This clone's antigen is unknown. No base quality information exists; no much larger clone differs at one position.

The sequenced sample was blood, obtained at baseline. This TCR was sampled from a person aged 25-80 years with non-small cell lung cancer. Rearrangement joined TRBV10-2 to TRBJ2-3; no D gene call is confident. The base sequence is TGCGCCAGCAGTGAGTCTCGGACGTTTAGCACAGATACGCAGTATTTT. Its product reads: CASSESRTFSTDTQYF.